Sequencing of this T cell receptor (beta chain) was carried out in a study of blood T cell repertoires in COVID-19. Looking at the study overall: The United States, Italy and Spain were the sources of the acute and convalescent COVID-19 samples.

Looked up from germline, CDR1 is SGHVS and CDR2 is FNYEAQ. CDR3 length: 15 amino acids. V was shortened by 2 bases and J by 3 bases, with 12 bases between the two germline ends. Clones were read by immunoSEQ multiplex PCR, and TCRdb kept only the in-frame ones, dropping some. The repertoire includes approximately 98,000 clones, 88% of them detected once, and 2.4% sits in the top ten. The sequence was collected from a human donor in a cohort sampled during active COVID-19. Sample: peripheral blood. The V gene is TRBV7-6, the J gene TRBJ2-3; possibly TRBD2 for D (5 bases). CDR3 sequence: CASSLTGMVTDTQYF. CDR3 nucleotides: TGTGCCAGCAGCTTAACCGGGATGGTGACAGATACGCAGTATTTT.